One and the same sample provided the 18 T cell receptor beta chains below, sequenced in a study of T cell repertoires in cytomegalovirus infection. A single record per CDR3 protein comes from TCRdb applying MiXCR to the reads. The data hold under 850,000 distinct CDR3 sequences, with roughly 35% observed a single time. The sample comprised PBMCs. Receptor source: a human donor in good health (CMV status not recorded). Some clones in this sample may be carry-over from other donors' samples.

The J gene is TRBJ2-7, the V gene TRBV7-2, with D unclear. CDR1 is SGHTA and CDR2 is FQGNSA in the germline V gene. There are 15 residues in the CDR3. With 0 bases removed from V and 2 bases from J, the gap between germline ends came to 11 bases. The CDR3 spells CASSLAVGSAYEQYF. CDR3 DNA sequence: TGTGCCAGCAGCTTAGCCGTCGGGTCTGCCTACGAGCAGTACTTC.

The V and J genes are TRBV29-1 and TRBJ2-7, with a possible D match to TRBD1 (6 bases). The CDR3 is 14 amino acids. V gave up 7 bases and J gave up 3 bases, with 19 bases separating them. The germline V gene has CDR1 SQVTM and CDR2 ANQGSEA. CDR3: CSAVNRDTGYEQYF. In nucleotides, the CDR3 is TGCAGCGCGGTGAACCGGGACACGGGCTACGAGCAGTACTTC.

The chain couples TRBV12-3 or TRBV12-4 to TRBJ1-1; D might be TRBD1 (5 bases). V gave up 6 bases and J gave up 1 base, with 15 bases separating them. CDR3 size: 15 residues. In DNA form, the CDR3 reads TGTGCCAGCAGGCAGGGTATCGGTGGGAACACTGAAGCTTTCTTT. Amino acid sequence: CASRQGIGGNTEAFF.

This clonotype was observed a few times. J is TRBJ2-2 and V is TRBV19; D may be TRBD2 (6 bases). V was shortened by 0 bases and J by 6 bases, with 17 bases between the two germline ends. The germline V gene encodes CDR1 LNHDA and CDR2 SQIVND (reference sequence). This CDR3 is 17 amino acids long. CDR3 in amino acids: CASSIDLPRGAAGELFF. The CDR3 DNA reads as TGTGCCAGTAGTATAGATCTTCCGCGGGGAGCGGCCGGGGAGCTGTTTTTT.

The genes are TRBV27 and TRBJ2-4; 7 bases are a match to TRBD1. Germline CDR1 MNHEY, CDR2 SMNVEV (reference sequence). V was clipped by 3 bases and J by 7 bases; unmatched bases: 6. This CDR3 comprises 14 residues. The chain's CDR3 is CASSFSGTVNIQYF. In DNA, the CDR3 is TGTGCCAGCAGTTTTTCAGGGACAGTGAACATTCAGTACTTC.

Only a few counts were recorded for this clonotype. The chain carries TRBV12-3 or TRBV12-4 and TRBJ2-3, with D unclear. V lost 4 bases and J lost 4, with 6 bases in between. There are 12 residues in the CDR3. Written as DNA, the CDR3 is TGTGCCAGCAGTTCCCGTTCAGATACGCAGTATTTT. This translates into CASSSRSDTQYF.

This clonotype was seen a few times. The gene calls are TRBV7-9 and TRBJ2-7; D is ambiguous. There are 15 residues in the CDR3. With 5 bases removed from V and 6 bases from J, the gap between germline ends came to 20 bases. Looked up from germline, CDR1 is SEHNR and CDR2 is FQNEAQ (reference sequence). This CDR3 is CASSPATSSIGEQYF. In DNA form, the CDR3 reads TGTGCCAGCAGCCCCGCGACTTCCAGTATCGGCGAGCAGTACTTC.

This clonotype was observed once. The chain links TRBV11-1 to TRBJ2-1; TRBD1 might be the D (6 bases). CDR1 is SGHAT and CDR2 is FQDESV in the germline V gene (reference sequence). V was shortened by 1 base and J by 3 bases, with 13 bases between the two germline ends. This CDR3 is built from 16 residues. The CDR3 DNA is TGTGCCAGCAGCTTAGATACCGGACAGCTCTACAATGAGCAGTTCTTC. It is translated as CASSLDTGQLYNEQFF. Combining the CDR3 with reference TRBV11-1 and TRBJ2-1 gives the whole variable domain EAEVAQSPRYKITEKSQAVAFWCDPISGHATLYWYRQILGQGPELLVQFQDESVVDDSQLPKDRFSAERLKGVDSTLKIQPAELGDSAMYLCASSLDTGQLYNEQFFGPGTRLTVL.

In this sample, this clonotype turned up many times. The CDR3 protein is CASSSRSYSPLHF. The CDR3, as DNA: TGTGCCAGCAGCTCCCGGTCGTATTCACCCCTCCACTTT. The chain carries TRBV7-2 and TRBJ1-6; D unresolved. The CDR3 extends over 13 amino acids. Per the germline V gene, CDR1 is SGHTA and CDR2 is FQGNSA. Trimming pared 4 bases from V and 8 bases from J, leaving 9 bases between.

In this sample, this clonotype turned up many times. The V gene is TRBV6-1, the J gene TRBJ2-7; TRBD1 matches at 7 bases. In germline, CDR1 is MNHNS, CDR2 SASEGT. CDR3 size: 15 residues. Trimming removed 2 bases from V and 6 bases from J; junction bases left unmatched: 10. The DNA for the CDR3 is TGTGCCAGCAGTGAAAGGGGACAGATATCAGTCGAGCAGTACTTC. It codes for CASSERGQISVEQYF.

This chain joins TRBV29-1 and TRBJ2-7; D might be TRBD2 (5 bases). This CDR3 is 14 amino acids long. Per the germline V gene, CDR1 is SQVTM and CDR2 is ANQGSEA. V dropped 4 bases and J dropped 5 bases, with 18 bases sitting between them. CDR3 DNA: TGCAGCGTTGGTGCTAAGGGATCCGGGGACGAGCAGTACTTC. Encoded protein: CSVGAKGSGDEQYF.

Worth noting for this clonotype: With a much larger clone just one base away, this may be a read error. This chain links TRBV7-2 with TRBJ1-2; D perhaps matches TRBD1 (5 bases). The CDR3 has 15 residues. Germline loops: CDR1 SGHTA, CDR2 FQGNSA. CDR3 in DNA: TGTGCCAGCAGCCAGGGCGTGGGCTCTAACTATTGCTACACCTTC. Translating it yields CASSQGVGSNYCYTF. The whole variable domain, filled in from reference TRBV7-2 and TRBJ1-2, reads GAGVSQSPSNKVTEKGKDVELRCDPISGHTALYWYRQSLGQGLEFLIYFQGNSAPDKSGLPSDRFSAERTGGSVSTLTIQRTQQEDSAVYLCASSQGVGSNYCYTFGSGTRLTVV.

The V gene is TRBV5-1, the J gene TRBJ2-7; D is undetermined. Germline CDR1 and CDR2: SGHRS and YFSETQ. Deletions cut 0 bases from V and 2 bases from J, with 12 bases between. The CDR3 extends over 15 amino acids. CDR3 coding DNA: TGCGCCAGCAGCTTGGATCGTCAGTTCACCTACGAGCAGTACTTC. Residues: CASSLDRQFTYEQYF.

This rearrangement joins TRBV2 to TRBJ2-2; D call uncertain. V gave up 3 bases and J gave up 4 bases, with 6 bases separating them. The CDR3 extends over 13 amino acids. Germline-derived CDR1 and CDR2 are SNHLY and FYNNEI. In DNA, the CDR3 is TGTGCCAGCAGTGACCACGTCACCGGGGAGCTGTTTTTT. As protein: CASSDHVTGELFF.

The V gene is TRBV3-1, the J gene TRBJ1-2; 7 nucleotides match TRBD1. V shed 0 bases, J shed 5 bases, and the junction held 9 bases outside the gene matches. The germline V gene has CDR1 LGHDT and CDR2 YNNKEL (reference sequence). CDR3 length equals 16 residues. CDR3: CASSQEGEGAVYGYTF. The CDR3 nucleotides are TGTGCCAGCAGCCAAGAAGGGGAGGGGGCTGTGTATGGCTACACCTTC.

The table lists this clonotype with a few counts. The chain combines TRBV6-1 with TRBJ2-1, with TRBD1 matching over 7 bases. Trimming took 1 base from V and 12 from J; bases not matched to a gene: 15. The CDR3 runs 16 residues. Germline CDR1 and CDR2: MNHNS and SASEGT. Here the CDR3 DNA reads TGTGCCAGCAGTGAAGTTAGTATAGGAGGCGCAGGGGGGCAGTTCTTC. This encodes CASSEVSIGGAGGQFF.

The rearrangement links TRBV28 to TRBJ2-7; TRBD1 aligns across 12 bases. Germline CDR1 is MDHEN and CDR2 is SYDVKM. V gave up 4 bases and J gave up 5 bases; unmatched junction bases: 6. The CDR3 consists of 15 residues. CDR3 sequence (DNA): TGTGCCAGCAGTTCCGTGGGACAGGGGGCCCACGAGCAGTACTTC. It specifies CASSSVGQGAHEQYF.

A word on this clonotype: One end of the junction does not line up with germline, which may come from a read error. The rearrangement uses TRBV6-2 or TRBV6-3 and TRBJ1-4; no reliable D call. The CDR3 has 16 amino acids. Germline V CDR1 and CDR2: MNHEY, SVGEGT. CDR3 sequence: CARSYPPAGHERKLFF. In DNA form, the CDR3 reads TGTGCCCGCAGTTACCCCCCCGCCGGGCACGAGCGAAAACTGTTTTTT.